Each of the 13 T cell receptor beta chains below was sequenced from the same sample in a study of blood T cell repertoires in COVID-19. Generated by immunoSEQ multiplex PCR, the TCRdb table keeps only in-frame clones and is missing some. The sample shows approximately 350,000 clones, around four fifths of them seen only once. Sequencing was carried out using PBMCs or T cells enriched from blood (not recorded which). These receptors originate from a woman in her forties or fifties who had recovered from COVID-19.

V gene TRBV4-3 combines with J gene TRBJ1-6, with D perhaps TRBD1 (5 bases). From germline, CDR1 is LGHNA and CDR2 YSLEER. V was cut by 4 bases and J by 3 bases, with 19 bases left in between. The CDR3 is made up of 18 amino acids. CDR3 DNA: TGCGCCAGCAGCCGAGACCCCAGCGACAGTAACTATAATTCACCCCTCCACTTT. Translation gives CASSRDPSDSNYNSPLHF.

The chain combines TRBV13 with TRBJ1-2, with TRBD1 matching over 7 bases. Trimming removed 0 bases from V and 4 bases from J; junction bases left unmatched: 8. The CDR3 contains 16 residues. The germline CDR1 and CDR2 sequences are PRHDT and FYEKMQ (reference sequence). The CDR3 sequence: CASSLGTGPRPYGYTF. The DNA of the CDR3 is TGTGCCAGCAGCTTAGGGACAGGGCCACGCCCCTATGGCTACACCTTC.

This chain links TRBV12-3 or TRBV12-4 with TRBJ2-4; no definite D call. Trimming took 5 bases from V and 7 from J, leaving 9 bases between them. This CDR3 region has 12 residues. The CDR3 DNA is TGTGCCAGCAGTGCCCCGCGGAACATTCAGTACTTC. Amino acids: CASSAPRNIQYF.

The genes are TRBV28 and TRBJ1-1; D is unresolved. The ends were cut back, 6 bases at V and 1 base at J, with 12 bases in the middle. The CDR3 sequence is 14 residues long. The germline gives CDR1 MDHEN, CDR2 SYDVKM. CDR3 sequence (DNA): TGTGCCAGCAGGTTAACGACGGGGAACACTGAAGCTTTCTTT. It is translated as CASRLTTGNTEAFF.

CDR3: CASSPNSAPSTDTQYF. DNA of the CDR3: TGTGCCAGCTCACCTAACAGTGCCCCTAGCACAGATACGCAGTATTTT. V gene TRBV18 combines with J gene TRBJ2-3; D unclear. The CDR3 consists of 16 residues. V was clipped by 3 bases and J by 0 bases, with 13 bases between them. Germline V gene data show CDR1 as KGHSH and CDR2 as LQKENI. Together with reference TRBV18 and TRBJ2-3, the CDR3 gives the full variable domain: NAGVMQNPRHLVRRRGQEARLRCSPMKGHSHVYWYRQLPEEGLKFMVYLQKENIIDESGMPKERFSAEFPKEGPSILRIQQVVRGDSAAYFCASSPNSAPSTDTQYFGPGTRLTVL.

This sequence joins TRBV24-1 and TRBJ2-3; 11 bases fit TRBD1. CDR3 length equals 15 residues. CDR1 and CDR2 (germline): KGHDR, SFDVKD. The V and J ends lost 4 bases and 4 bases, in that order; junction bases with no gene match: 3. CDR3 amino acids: CATSDPGQGADTQYF. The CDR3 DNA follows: TGTGCCACCAGTGACCCGGGACAGGGGGCAGATACGCAGTATTTT.

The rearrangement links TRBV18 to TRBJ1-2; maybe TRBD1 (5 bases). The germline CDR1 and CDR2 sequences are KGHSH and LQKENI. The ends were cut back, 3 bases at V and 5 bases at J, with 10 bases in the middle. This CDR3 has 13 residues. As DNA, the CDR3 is TGTGCCAGCTCACCCGGGGACTTATATGGCTACACCTTC. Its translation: CASSPGDLYGYTF.

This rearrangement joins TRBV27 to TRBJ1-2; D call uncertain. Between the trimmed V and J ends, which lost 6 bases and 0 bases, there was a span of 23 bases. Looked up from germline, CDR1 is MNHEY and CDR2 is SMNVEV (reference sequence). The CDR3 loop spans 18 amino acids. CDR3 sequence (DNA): TGTGCCAGCAGCCTAACTGGGGAGAGGTCGGCCCCTAACTATGGCTACACCTTC. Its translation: CASSLTGERSAPNYGYTF.

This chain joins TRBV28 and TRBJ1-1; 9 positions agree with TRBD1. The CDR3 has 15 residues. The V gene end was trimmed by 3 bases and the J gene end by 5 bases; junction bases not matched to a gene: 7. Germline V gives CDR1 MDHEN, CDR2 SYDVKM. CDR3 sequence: CASSFPGTGRTEAFF. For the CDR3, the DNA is TGTGCCAGCAGTTTTCCCGGGACAGGGAGAACTGAAGCTTTCTTT.

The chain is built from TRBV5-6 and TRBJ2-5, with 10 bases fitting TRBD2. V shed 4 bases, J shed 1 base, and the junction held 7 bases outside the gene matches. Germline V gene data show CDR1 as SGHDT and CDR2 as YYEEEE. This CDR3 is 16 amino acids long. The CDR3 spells CASSASGSSIQETQYF. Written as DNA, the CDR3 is TGTGCCAGCAGCGCTAGCGGGAGCTCAATCCAAGAGACCCAGTACTTC. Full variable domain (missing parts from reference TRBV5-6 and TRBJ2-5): DAGVTQSPTHLIKTRGQQVTLRCSPKSGHDTVSWYQQALGQGPQFIFQYYEEEERQRGNFPDRFSGHQFPNYSSELNVNALLLGDSALYLCASSASGSSIQETQYFGPGTRLLVL.

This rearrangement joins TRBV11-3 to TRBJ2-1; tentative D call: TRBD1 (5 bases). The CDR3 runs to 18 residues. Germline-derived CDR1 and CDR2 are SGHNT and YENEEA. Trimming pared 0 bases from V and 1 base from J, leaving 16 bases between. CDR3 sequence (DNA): TGTGCCAGCAGCTTAGATCTAGGGGCAGGCGAATCCTACAATGAGCAGTTCTTC. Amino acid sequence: CASSLDLGAGESYNEQFF.

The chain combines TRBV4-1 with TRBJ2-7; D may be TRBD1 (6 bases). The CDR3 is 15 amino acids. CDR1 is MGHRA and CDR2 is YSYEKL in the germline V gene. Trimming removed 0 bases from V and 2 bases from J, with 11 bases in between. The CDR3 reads CASSQDYREPYEQYF. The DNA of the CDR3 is TGCGCCAGCAGCCAAGATTACAGGGAGCCCTACGAGCAGTACTTC.

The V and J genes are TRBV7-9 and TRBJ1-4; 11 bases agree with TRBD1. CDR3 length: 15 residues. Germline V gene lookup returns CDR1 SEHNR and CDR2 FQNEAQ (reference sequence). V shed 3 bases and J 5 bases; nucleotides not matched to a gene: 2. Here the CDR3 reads CASSLGDRGNEKLFF. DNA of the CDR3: TGTGCCAGCAGCTTGGGGGACAGGGGGAATGAAAAACTGTTTTTT.